This section outlines one T cell receptor beta chain sequence together with its context. Its cognate antigen is unknown. These data are taken from a study of T cell responses to AZD1222 COVID-19 vaccine. Generated by immunoSEQ multiplex PCR, the TCRdb table keeps only in-frame clones and is missing some. The sample holds about 150,000 clones; less than 95% are singletons and the top ten take 1.2% to 1.5%. Study-wide results and caveats: Two AZD1222 doses significantly raised spike-specific TCR breadth and depth over controls. Among the donors, most were white British and more were female, and clonal diversity was possibly underestimated.

The trim removed 6 bases at V and 1 base at J, leaving 3 bases unmatched. CDR3 length: 14 amino acids. Germline lookup yields CDR1 ENHRY and CDR2 SYGVKD. The sample consisted of peripheral blood, taken on day 0 of AZD1222 vaccination. This rearrangement joins TRBV10-3 to TRBJ2-3, with 8 bases lining up with TRBD1. This clonotype originated in an adult in good health. Here the CDR3 DNA reads TGTGCCATCAGGACAGGGGACGGCACAGATACGCAGTATTTT. Translation gives CAIRTGDGTDTQYF.